This T cell receptor beta chain was recorded in a study of CD8+ T cells in alopecia areata. For the study at large: Treated patients swallowed 5 to 10 mg of oral tofacitinib twice daily. Broader study findings: Any link of baseline CD8+ expansion to response, resting on one nonresponder, remains uncertain.

The V gene's germline CDR1 is SGHTA and CDR2 FQGNSA. Trimming removed 4 bases from V and 3 bases from J, with 16 bases in between. CDR3 length: 15 amino acids. Treatment denoted: oral pan-JAK inhibitor, 5-10 mg twice daily. Patients with alopecia areata provided lesional scalp punch biopsies as well as peripheral blood. Extracted RNA was reverse transcribed into cDNA, the sequencing template. Repertoires were generated with immunoSEQ multiplex PCR, while TCRdb's copy carries only in-frame clones and drops some. The sample carries about 150,000 clones, roughly 54% recorded once. A word on this clone: Its antigen remains unidentified.

The chain recombines TRBV7-2 with TRBJ2-7, with D unresolved. This sequence was found in a human donor with alopecia areata. This specimen was CD8+ T cells sorted from blood, taken at week 4, from a patient treated with tofacitinib. The CDR3 loop is CASSSSARWYYEQYF. The CDR3 nucleotides read TGTGCCAGCAGCTCATCAGCACGGTGGTACTACGAGCAGTACTTC.